This TCR beta chain emerged from a study of T cell changes during pregnancy in multiple sclerosis (dated by TCRdb to the late 2010s). At the level of the whole study: In women with multiple sclerosis, the researchers looked at how the T cell repertoire shifted as pregnancy progressed.

The protocol used for the library was the immunoSEQ multiplex PCR assay. TCRdb took this table from immuneACCESS and kept in-frame rearrangements with V and J called. Such tables lack part of the clones; where checked against another copy, unresolved V genes explain under half of the gap, and the rest is unexplained. The sample data list approximately 38,000 clones, and around 94% of these were observed just once. The ten top clones hold approximately 1.7% of the sample. Details on this clone: Its binding antigen is unknown. Base qualities are not provided; no much larger clone lies one nucleotide away.

This TCR was sampled from a female donor with multiple sclerosis, enrolled in a pregnancy study. Here the sequenced sample was peripheral blood, taken in the third trimester of pregnancy.

CDR3 region: CASSPSGLAGASSTDTQYF. DNA sequence: TGCGCCAGCAGCCCGTCGGGACTAGCGGGGGCCTCTAGCACAGATACGCAGTATTTT. Recombination joined TRBV5-1 with TRBJ2-3; 14 middle bases align to TRBD2. CDR1 SGHRS and CDR2 YFSETQ are derived from the germline V gene. The cysteine opens and the phenylalanine closes a CDR3 of 19 amino acids. Only CDR3 DNA remains: 57 bases, in frame from the first base. Compared with germline, V lacks 4 bases and J lacks 0 bases; bases without a gene match: 10.